Listed here are 17 T cell receptor beta chains from one sample, sequenced in a study of identical twins. MiXCR, run by TCRdb on the 5' RACE reads, gives a single entry per CDR3 protein. The sample shows hundreds of thousands of distinct CDR3 sequences, around 12% of them seen only once. These data were likewise used in another study, on yellow fever vaccine responses in identical twins.

The sequenced sample was PBMCs. Receptor source: a young woman in good health.

This clonotype turned up a few times. This chain connects TRBV5-1 to TRBJ2-1, with no clear D. Trimming removed 1 base at V and 8 bases at J, with 7 bases between. Germline loops: CDR1 SGHRS, CDR2 YFSETQ. The CDR3 is 12 residues long. The CDR3 loop is CASSLKWDEQFF. CDR3 coding DNA: TGCGCCAGCAGCTTGAAGTGGGATGAGCAGTTCTTC.

This clonotype was observed a few times. This chain uses TRBV16 with TRBJ2-7; TRBD2 might be the D (6 bases). The V and J ends lost 4 bases and 4 bases respectively, with 20 bases between them. The CDR3 consists of 16 residues. From germline, CDR1 is KGHSY and CDR2 FQNENV. CDR3 residues: CASSLSGSQSLYEQYF. The CDR3 DNA reads TGTGCCAGCAGCCTGAGCGGGTCTCAGAGCCTTTACGAGCAGTACTTC.

This clonotype was counted a few times. The rearrangement uses TRBV6-1 and TRBJ2-7, with TRBD1 identical over 10 bases. The CDR3 spans 14 residues. V lost 5 bases, J lost 2 bases, and 3 bases stayed unmatched. Looked up from germline, CDR1 is MNHNS and CDR2 is SASEGT. The CDR3 DNA sequence: TGTGCCAGCAGTCCCGACAGGGGGCCCTACGAGCAGTACGTC. Translated, it gives CASSPDRGPYEQYV.

The sample holds a few counts of this clonotype. The rearrangement joins TRBV24-1 to TRBJ2-1; D not resolved. This CDR3 contains 14 residues. V was trimmed by 4 bases and J by 0 bases, leaving 6 bases between them. Germline V CDR1 and CDR2: KGHDR, SFDVKD. This chain's CDR3 is CATSDPGSYNEQFF. DNA for the CDR3: TGTGCCACCAGTGACCCAGGCTCCTACAATGAGCAGTTCTTC.

The chain carries TRBV5-1 and TRBJ2-2; D is uncertain. Germline loops: CDR1 SGHRS, CDR2 YFSETQ. CDR3 size: 12 residues. Between the trimmed V and J ends, which lost 4 bases and 7 bases, there was a span of 8 bases. CDR3 residues: CASSIFLGELFF. The CDR3 DNA is TGCGCCAGCAGCATCTTTCTCGGGGAGCTGTTTTTT.

V and J are TRBV20-1 and TRBJ2-7; D ambiguous. V was clipped by 0 bases and J by 5 bases, with 23 bases between them. CDR1 and CDR2 from the germline V gene are DFQATT and SNEGSKA (reference sequence). This CDR3 has 17 amino acids. The CDR3 reads CSARDPPGGLAGNEQYF. In nucleotides, the CDR3 is TGCAGTGCTAGAGACCCACCCGGTGGTCTGGCCGGCAACGAGCAGTACTTC.

This clonotype was counted a single time. This chain links TRBV6-1 with TRBJ2-2; 9 nucleotides align to TRBD2. With V trimmed by 4 bases and J by 3 bases, 6 bases remained unmatched. Germline CDR1 is MNHNS and CDR2 is SASEGT. This CDR3 is 16 amino acids long. CDR3 sequence: CASSGGRLADTGELFF. The CDR3 DNA follows: TGTGCCAGCAGTGGTGGTAGACTAGCGGACACCGGGGAGCTGTTTTTT.

This clonotype was detected only a few times. The chain links TRBV7-7 to TRBJ2-2, with D tentatively TRBD1 (7 bases). V lost 2 bases to trimming and J lost 1 base, with 11 bases between them. This CDR3 is built from 16 residues. Germline V lookup: CDR1 SSHAT, CDR2 FNYEAQ (reference sequence). The CDR3 sequence is CASSLNRGGNTGELFF. The CDR3 DNA follows: TGTGCCAGCAGCTTAAACAGGGGAGGGAACACCGGGGAGCTGTTTTTT.

This clonotype has a handful of counts. The gene calls are TRBV20-1 and TRBJ2-2; D gene unclear. V was shortened by 2 bases and J by 0 bases, with 4 bases between the two germline ends. Germline V gene data show CDR1 as DFQATT and CDR2 as SNEGSKA (reference sequence). The CDR3 length is 13 residues. DNA of the CDR3: TGCAGTGCTAGATCCACGAACACCGGGGAGCTGTTTTTT. This sequence encodes CSARSTNTGELFF.

This clonotype was seen only a few times. The rearrangement joins TRBV7-9 to TRBJ2-1, with a weak D call TRBD1 (5 bases). V was shortened by 2 bases and J by 2 bases, with 7 bases between the two germline ends. Germline-derived CDR1 and CDR2 are SEHNR and FQNEAQ (reference sequence). The CDR3 contains 14 residues. Here the CDR3 reads CASSLQDTYNEQFF. The CDR3 nucleotides read TGTGCCAGCAGCTTACAGGACACCTACAATGAGCAGTTCTTC.

At least ten counts were recorded for this clonotype. The rearrangement joins TRBV10-3 to TRBJ2-7; TRBD2 is a possible D gene (6 bases). The length of the CDR3 is 14 residues. In germline, CDR1 is ENHRY, CDR2 SYGVKD. The ends were cut back, 6 bases at V and 1 base at J, with 13 bases in the middle. This CDR3 reads CAIRNGGDSYEQYF. The DNA of the CDR3 is TGTGCCATCAGAAACGGAGGGGATTCCTACGAGCAGTACTTC.

Many counts were recorded for this clonotype. The chain is built from TRBV11-2 and TRBJ2-1, with 11 bases matching TRBD2. After removal of 5 bases from V and 8 bases from J, the junction contained 5 bases not matched to a gene. The CDR3 is 14 amino acids. Germline loops: CDR1 SGHAT, CDR2 FQNNGV. The CDR3 coding sequence is TGTGCCAGCAGCCTAGCGGGGGGAGGGGATGAGCAGTTCTTC. Translated, it gives CASSLAGGGDEQFF.

This clonotype came up many times. The V gene is TRBV28, the J gene TRBJ2-1; possible D gene TRBD2, 5 bases. V lost 7 bases, J lost 10 bases, and 14 bases lay in between. The length of the CDR3 is 12 residues. In germline, CDR1 is MDHEN, CDR2 SYDVKM. This chain's CDR3 is CASTTAPGEQFF. The CDR3 nucleotides are TGTGCCAGCACCACCGCCCCGGGGGAGCAGTTCTTC.

This chain links TRBV7-9 with TRBJ2-5, with 7 positions matching TRBD2. The CDR3 is 16 amino acids. Trimming cost V 4 bases and J 8 bases; bases outside gene matches: 16. The germline gives CDR1 SEHNR, CDR2 FQNEAQ (reference sequence). The chain's CDR3 is CASSSRGTSEQLTQYF. The DNA of the CDR3 is TGTGCCAGCAGCTCCCGAGGCACTAGCGAACAATTAACCCAGTACTTC.

This clonotype has only one observation. The chain recombines TRBV28 with TRBJ2-1; no clear D. V lost 5 bases, J lost 6 bases, and 20 bases lay in between. The CDR3 runs to 16 residues. Germline V lookup: CDR1 MDHEN, CDR2 SYDVKM. CDR3 sequence reads: CASSPPFGGRSNEQFF. CDR3 DNA: TGTGCCAGCAGTCCCCCCTTCGGCGGCCGGAGCAATGAGCAGTTCTTC.

This clonotype turned up a few times. The chain uses TRBV6-2 or TRBV6-3 and TRBJ2-3; D gene uncertain. This CDR3 has 14 amino acids. Trimming removed 4 bases from V and 6 bases from J, with 14 bases in between. Germline V lookup: CDR1 MNHEY, CDR2 SVGEGT. The chain's CDR3 is CASSFLEVRDTQYF. The CDR3 DNA follows: TGTGCCAGCAGTTTCCTCGAGGTACGGGATACGCAGTATTTT.

This clonotype was detected a few times. The gene calls are TRBV7-2 and TRBJ2-1; no clear D. Germline V gene lookup returns CDR1 SGHTA and CDR2 FQGNSA. The CDR3 length is 16 residues. Trimming pared 1 base from V and 0 bases from J, leaving 10 bases between. The CDR3 sequence: CASSLGLPSSYNEQFF. As DNA, the CDR3 is TGTGCCAGCAGCTTAGGGCTTCCGAGCTCCTACAATGAGCAGTTCTTC.